What follows are 14 T cell receptor beta chains derived from one specimen sequenced in a study of CD8+ T cells in alopecia areata. RNA extraction was followed by reverse transcription into cDNA, which acted as the sequencing template. TCRdb keeps only in-frame clones here, not all; method: immunoSEQ multiplex PCR. The sample has 110,000 or so clones; about 61% are singletons. Sequenced input: CD4+ T cells sorted from blood. The receptors were gathered from a human donor in good health.

The chain links TRBV5-6 to TRBJ2-1; TRBD2 agrees at 8 bases. Germline values: CDR1 SGHDT, CDR2 YYEEEE. The CDR3 runs to 15 residues. V was clipped by 4 bases and J by 9 bases; unmatched bases: 12. CDR3 coding DNA: TGTGCCAGCAGCCGTCCTTTTCGGGGGGGCGCTGAGCAGTTCTTC. This sequence encodes CASSRPFRGGAEQFF.

The chain couples TRBV2 to TRBJ2-1, with unresolved D. CDR1 and CDR2 from the germline V gene are SNHLY and FYNNEI. The CDR3 runs 14 residues. V lost 7 bases and J 2 bases, leaving 12 bases between the germline ends. This chain's CDR3 is CASTPAATYNEQFF. The CDR3 region has the DNA TGTGCCAGCACCCCCGCGGCTACCTACAATGAGCAGTTCTTC.

This clone has only a few counts. This chain links TRBV29-1 with TRBJ1-2; 12 nucleotides match TRBD1. Unmatched junction bases numbered 6, after V lost 0 bases and J lost 7 bases. This CDR3 region has 15 residues. Germline V gene sequence: CDR1 SQVTM, CDR2 ANQGSEA. In DNA form, the CDR3 reads TGCAGCGTTGAAGATGAGGGGACAGGGGGCTTTGGCTACACCTTC. Residues: CSVEDEGTGGFGYTF.

The genes are TRBV4-1 and TRBJ2-5, with 8 bases aligning to TRBD1. Trimming at V came to 4 bases and at J to 2 bases, leaving 3 bases not matched to a gene. This CDR3 is built from 14 residues. CDR1 and CDR2 from the germline V gene are MGHRA and YSYEKL. The CDR3 region has the DNA TGCGCCAGCAGCCGGACAGGGCCGCAAGAGACCCAGTACTTC. Residues: CASSRTGPQETQYF.

The gene calls are TRBV11-2 and TRBJ1-6; weak D call: TRBD1 (5 bases). Germline loops: CDR1 SGHAT, CDR2 FQNNGV. Trimming took off 0 bases at V and 9 bases at J, with 9 bases between the two ends. The CDR3 runs to 14 residues. The CDR3 coding sequence is TGTGCCAGCAGCTTAGAAGGGGCTAGTTCACCCCTCCACTTT. It translates to CASSLEGASSPLHF.

This clone was detected many times. V gene TRBV2 combines with J gene TRBJ2-2; D remains unclear. The CDR3 sequence is 12 residues long. With 5 bases removed from V and 3 bases from J, the gap between germline ends came to 4 bases. CDR1 and CDR2 (germline): SNHLY, FYNNEI. DNA for the CDR3: TGTGCCAGCAGTTCGGACACCGGGGAGCTGTTTTTT. Protein: CASSSDTGELFF.

The J gene is TRBJ1-2, the V gene TRBV5-1; maybe TRBD1 (5 bases). The CDR3 covers 14 residues. V was trimmed by 0 bases and J by 3 bases, leaving 9 bases between them. Germline values: CDR1 SGHRS, CDR2 YFSETQ. This CDR3 reads CASSLEPRDYGYTF. The CDR3, as DNA: TGCGCCAGCAGCTTGGAGCCCAGGGACTATGGCTACACCTTC.

This clone was observed a few times. The V and J genes are TRBV5-1 and TRBJ2-3, with 9 bases fitting TRBD2. CDR1 is SGHRS, CDR2 YFSETQ, per germline. The CDR3 has 17 amino acids. V gave up 0 bases and J gave up 1 base; unmatched junction bases: 6. CDR3 nucleotide sequence: TGCGCCAGCAGCTTGGAAGTAAGCGGGGGGCGCACAGATACGCAGTATTTT. Protein product: CASSLEVSGGRTDTQYF.

The gene calls are TRBV18 and TRBJ2-7, with D possibly TRBD2 on 6 matching bases. Trimming took off 5 bases at V and 3 bases at J, with 14 bases between the two ends. From germline, CDR1 is KGHSH and CDR2 LQKENI. The CDR3 is 14 residues long. The CDR3 region has the DNA TGTGCCAGCTCAGGAGGGGCATCCTACTACGAGCAGTACTTC. Residues: CASSGGASYYEQYF.

This clone was counted only a few times. The chain employs TRBV9 and TRBJ1-2, with unresolved D. The CDR3 length is 14 residues. V was cut by 0 bases and J by 2 bases, with 8 bases left in between. The germline gives CDR1 SGDLS, CDR2 YYNGEE. The CDR3 loop reads CASSVGRKNYGYTF. The DNA for the CDR3 is TGTGCCAGCAGCGTAGGCAGGAAAAACTATGGCTACACCTTC.

V is TRBV13 and J is TRBJ2-5; D unresolved. Deletions cut 3 bases from V and 1 base from J, with 6 bases between. This CDR3 comprises 13 residues. The germline V gene encodes CDR1 PRHDT and CDR2 FYEKMQ (reference sequence). In nucleotides, the CDR3 is TGTGCCAGCAGCTTTTCTCCCCAAGAGACCCAGTACTTC. Amino acids: CASSFSPQETQYF.

V gene TRBV6-1 combines with J gene TRBJ2-3, with 7 bases aligning to TRBD2. Germline loops: CDR1 MNHNS, CDR2 SASEGT. The CDR3 sequence is 11 residues long. Germline trimming cut 1 base from V and 11 bases from J; bases unmatched to any gene: 0. The CDR3 coding sequence is TGTGCCAGCAGTGAAGGGGGGGGGCAGTATTTT. This gives the protein CASSEGGGQYF.

The V call is TRBV30, the J call TRBJ1-2, with unresolved D. Between the trimmed V and J ends, which lost 6 bases and 0 bases, there was a span of 5 bases. CDR1 and CDR2 (germline): GTSNPN, SVGIG (reference sequence). The CDR3 covers 11 residues. In DNA form, the CDR3 reads TGTGCCTGTACCCCTAACTATGGCTACACCTTC. Its protein product is CACTPNYGYTF. The full variable domain, rest sourced from reference TRBV30 and TRBJ1-2, is SQTIHQWPATLVQPVGSPLSLECTVEGTSNPNLYWYRQAAGRGLQLLFYSVGIGQISSEVPQNLSASRPQDRQFILSSKKLLLSDSGFYLCACTPNYGYTFGSGTRLTVV.

This clone has a single count. The V and J genes are TRBV2 and TRBJ2-5; no reliable D call. Germline V gives CDR1 SNHLY, CDR2 FYNNEI. Trimming took 4 bases from V and 3 from J, leaving 6 bases between them. The CDR3 length is 12 residues. CDR3 sequence reads: CASSVVEETQYF. DNA of the CDR3: TGTGCCAGCAGTGTTGTGGAAGAGACCCAGTACTTC.